This paragraph reports one T cell receptor beta chain. The data were obtained in a study of monozygotic twins with inflammatory bowel disease. The CDR3 is 15 amino acids. The germline CDR1 and CDR2 sequences are DFQATT and SNEGSKA (reference sequence). TCRdb re-analyzed the 5' RACE reads; it lists each CDR3 protein once, without DNA. This sample's table has about 330,000 distinct CDR3 sequences. The sequence was collected from a human donor with ulcerative colitis or Crohn's disease, or a healthy co-twin of an affected twin (not recorded which). This sequence joins TRBV20-1 and TRBJ2-2; TCRdb's D call of TRBD2 is untestable without DNA. The sample taken for sequencing was blood. The CDR3 sequence is CSAPERLASTGELFF.